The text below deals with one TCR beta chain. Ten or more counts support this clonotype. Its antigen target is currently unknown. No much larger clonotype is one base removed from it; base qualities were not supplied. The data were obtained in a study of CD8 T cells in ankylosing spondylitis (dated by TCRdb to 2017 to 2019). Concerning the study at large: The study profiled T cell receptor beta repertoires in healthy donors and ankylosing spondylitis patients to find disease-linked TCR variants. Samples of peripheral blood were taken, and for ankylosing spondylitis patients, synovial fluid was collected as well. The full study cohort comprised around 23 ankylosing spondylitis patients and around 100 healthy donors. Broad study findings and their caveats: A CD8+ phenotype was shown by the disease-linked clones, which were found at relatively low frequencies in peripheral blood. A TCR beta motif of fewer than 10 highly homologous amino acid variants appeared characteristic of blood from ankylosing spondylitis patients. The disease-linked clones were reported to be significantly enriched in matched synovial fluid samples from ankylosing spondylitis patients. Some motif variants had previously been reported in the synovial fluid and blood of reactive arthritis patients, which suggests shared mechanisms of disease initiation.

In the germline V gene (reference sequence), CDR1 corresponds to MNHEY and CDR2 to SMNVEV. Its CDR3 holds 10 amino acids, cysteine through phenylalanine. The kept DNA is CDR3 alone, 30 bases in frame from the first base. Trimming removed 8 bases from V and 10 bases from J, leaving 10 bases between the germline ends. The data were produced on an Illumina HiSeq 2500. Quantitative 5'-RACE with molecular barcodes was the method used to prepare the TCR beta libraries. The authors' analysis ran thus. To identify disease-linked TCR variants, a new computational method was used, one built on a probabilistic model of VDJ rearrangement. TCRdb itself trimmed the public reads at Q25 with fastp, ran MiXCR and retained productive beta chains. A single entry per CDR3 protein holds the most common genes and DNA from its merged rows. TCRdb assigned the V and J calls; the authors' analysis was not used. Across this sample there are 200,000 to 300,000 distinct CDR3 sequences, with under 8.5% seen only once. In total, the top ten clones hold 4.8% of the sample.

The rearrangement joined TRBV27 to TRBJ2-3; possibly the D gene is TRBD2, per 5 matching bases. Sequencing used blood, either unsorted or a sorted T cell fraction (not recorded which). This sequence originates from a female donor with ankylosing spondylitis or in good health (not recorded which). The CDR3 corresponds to CASGLGSQYF. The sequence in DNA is TGTGCCAGCGGACTCGGTTCGCAGTATTTT.